This TCR beta chain stems from a study of T cell responses to AZD1222 COVID-19 vaccine. On this clone itself: Its specificity is not known.

General study results and limits: Increases in Spike-specific TCR breadth and depth were seen after two AZD1222 doses. Spike-wide coverage was observed for vaccine-associated CD4 TCRs, with dominant responses at 160-218 and 743-854. Females outnumbered males among donors, who were mostly white British; clonal diversity was possibly underestimated.

Libraries were prepared by immunoSEQ multiplex PCR; TCRdb keeps only in-frame clonotypes and omits some of them. The table shows about 140,000 clones, with 80% to 95% occurring only once. From germline, CDR1 is GTSNPN and CDR2 SVGIG (reference sequence). The CDR3 covers 15 residues. Trimming took off 4 bases at V and 4 bases at J, with 18 bases between the two ends. The sequences come from peripheral blood, collected on day 0 of AZD1222 vaccination. This sequence originates from an adult in good health. This chain uses TRBV30 with TRBJ2-3; tentatively, D is TRBD2 (5 bases). The CDR3 DNA is TGTGCCTGGACTCCCGGACTCGGAAGCCCAGATACGCAGTATTTT. Translating it yields CAWTPGLGSPDTQYF.